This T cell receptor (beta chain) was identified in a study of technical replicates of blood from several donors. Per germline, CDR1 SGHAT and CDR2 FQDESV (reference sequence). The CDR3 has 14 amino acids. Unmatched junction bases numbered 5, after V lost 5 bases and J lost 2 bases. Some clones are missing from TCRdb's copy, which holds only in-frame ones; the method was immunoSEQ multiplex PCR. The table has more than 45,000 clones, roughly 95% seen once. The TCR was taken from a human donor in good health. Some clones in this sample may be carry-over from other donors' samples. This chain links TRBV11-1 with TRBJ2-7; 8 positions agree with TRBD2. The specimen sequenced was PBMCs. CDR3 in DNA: TGTGCCAGCAGCCCCCCGGGGGGGGCCTACGAGCAGTACTTC. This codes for CASSPPGGAYEQYF. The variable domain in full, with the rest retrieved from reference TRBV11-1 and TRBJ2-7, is EAEVAQSPRYKITEKSQAVAFWCDPISGHATLYWYRQILGQGPELLVQFQDESVVDDSQLPKDRFSAERLKGVDSTLKIQPAELGDSAMYLCASSPPGGAYEQYFGPGTRLTVT.